This TCR beta chain comes out of a study of spatial heterogeneity in lung cancer. Study-wide results and limits: TCRs found ubiquitously expanded in tumor appeared in blood more at resection than at follow-up.

A unique molecular identifier was carried by every single TCR cDNA molecule. TCRdb analysed the 5' RACE reads with MiXCR anew, one entry per CDR3 protein. The sample includes around 10,000 distinct CDR3 sequences, about 9.2% seen only once; the top ten take 20% to 30%. This clonotype was seen more than once but under ten times. Its antigen is unknown. The CDR3 totals 11 residues. V was pared by 0 bases and J by 7 bases, with 4 bases between. The V gene's germline CDR1 is ENHRY and CDR2 SYGVKD. Time point indicated: sample taken at primary tumor resection. Unsorted tumor, nontumor lung tissue or cryopreserved PBMC supplied the whole RNA. Patients with untreated early-stage non-small cell lung cancer, numbering some 68, were the donors.

This TCR derives from a male donor with early-stage non-small cell lung cancer. The input for sequencing was PBMCs, taken at surgery. The V and J genes are TRBV10-3 and TRBJ2-7; D is ambiguous. Here the CDR3 DNA reads TGTGCCATCAGTGAGTCGGTGGAGCAGTACTTC. As protein: CAISESVEQYF.